The TCR beta chain under discussion was sequenced for a study of OX40 agonist ivuxolimab in advanced cancers. Study-wide results and caveats: Researchers report that CD8+ T cells had, on average, more expanded clones than CD4+. Relatively little clonal expansion, among the lowest observed, appeared in partial responders at 0.1-3.0 mg/kg.

A word on this clone: The antigen remains unidentified.

Samples were taken at baseline and on day 1 of cycles 4 and 7. J was trimmed by 10 bases and V by 8 bases; bases with no gene match: 10. Germline V gene sequence: CDR1 SNHLY, CDR2 FYNNEI. The CDR3 loop spans 14 amino acids. The method was immunoSEQ multiplex PCR; TCRdb's version includes in-frame clones alone and lacks a portion of them. The table records about 60,000 clones, around 83% of them present only once. The rearrangement links TRBV2 to TRBJ1-6; 8 bases align to TRBD1. Sequenced material: CD4+ or CD8+ T cells sorted from blood, taken in a trial of the OX40 agonist ivuxolimab. This receptor was taken from an adult with an advanced solid tumor such as melanoma, head and neck, liver or kidney cancer. The CDR3 DNA reads TGTGCCAGCGGTACCGGGACAGGTTTATCACCCCTCCACTTT. Amino acid sequence: CASGTGTGLSPLHF.